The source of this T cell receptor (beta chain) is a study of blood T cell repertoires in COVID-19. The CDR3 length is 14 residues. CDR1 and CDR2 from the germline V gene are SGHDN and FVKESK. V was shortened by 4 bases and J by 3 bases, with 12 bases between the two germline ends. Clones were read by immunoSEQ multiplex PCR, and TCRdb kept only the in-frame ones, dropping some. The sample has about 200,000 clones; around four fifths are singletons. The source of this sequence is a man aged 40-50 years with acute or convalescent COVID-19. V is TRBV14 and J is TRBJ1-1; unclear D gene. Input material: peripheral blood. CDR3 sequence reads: CASSRHLTDTEAFF. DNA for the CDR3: TGTGCCAGCAGCCGACATCTAACGGACACTGAAGCTTTCTTT.